The 20 T cell receptor beta chains below come from one sample, sequenced in a study of radiation and T cells in renal cell carcinoma. Time point here: blood 2 weeks post-SBRT. Noted treatment: 15 Gy SBRT to primary tumor, nephrectomy 4 weeks later. The data were produced by immunoSEQ multiplex PCR, yet TCRdb's version contains in-frame clones alone and is incomplete. The sample yields 60,000 to 80,000 clones, 82% seen once. Sample: blood, taken from a patient whose treatment included radiotherapy and nephrectomy. These receptors all stem from a man aged 60 to 69 with renal cell carcinoma.

CDR3 in DNA: TGTGCCAGCAGCCTCCTTATAACAGGGAAGGAAGGCACTGAAGCTTTCTTT. As protein: CASSLLITGKEGTEAFF. The chain couples TRBV5-6 to TRBJ1-1, with a possible D match to TRBD1 (6 bases). This CDR3 is built from 17 residues. V was pared by 4 bases and J by 4 bases, with 23 bases between. Germline V gives CDR1 SGHDT, CDR2 YYEEEE.

The chain uses TRBV5-1 and TRBJ2-1; D may be TRBD2 (6 bases). V dropped 0 bases and J dropped 9 bases, with 13 bases sitting between them. CDR1 is SGHRS and CDR2 is YFSETQ in the germline V gene. CDR3 length: 14 amino acids. CDR3 region: CASSLVAGTPEQFF. The CDR3 DNA reads TGCGCCAGCAGCTTGGTCGCCGGGACTCCTGAGCAGTTCTTC. The variable domain in full, completed from reference TRBV5-1 and TRBJ2-1, reads KAGVTQTPRYLIKTRGQQVTLSCSPISGHRSVSWYQQTPGQGLQFLFEYFSETQRNKGNFPGRFSGRQFSNSRSEMNVSTLELGDSALYLCASSLVAGTPEQFFGPGTRLTVL.

This chain connects TRBV4-1 to TRBJ1-5; no clear D gene. The CDR3 consists of 15 residues. CDR1 MGHRA and CDR2 YSYEKL come from the germline V gene. V lost 2 bases, J lost 7 bases, and 15 bases lay in between. CDR3 nucleotide sequence: TGCGCCAGCAGCCAAACGCCTTTGACCTCCCAGCCCCAGCATTTT. Translating gives CASSQTPLTSQPQHF.

The gene calls are TRBV10-2 and TRBJ1-5; D is unresolved. Germline V lookup: CDR1 WSHSY, CDR2 SAAADI. V was shortened by 4 bases and J by 7 bases, with 11 bases between the two germline ends. The CDR3 contains 13 residues. CDR3 in amino acids: CASSGPLGQPQHF. The CDR3 bases are TGCGCCAGCAGTGGCCCCTTGGGACAGCCCCAGCATTTT.

This chain's CDR3 is CASSPSILSNYNEQFF. The CDR3 nucleotides are TGTGCCAGCAGCCCGTCTATTTTATCAAACTACAATGAGCAGTTCTTC. The V and J genes are TRBV5-5 and TRBJ2-1; D unclear. V was trimmed by 4 bases and J by 3 bases, leaving 17 bases between them. Germline loops: CDR1 SGHKS, CDR2 YYEKEE (reference sequence). The CDR3 has 16 amino acids.

The chain combines TRBV20-1 with TRBJ1-1; D is unclear. This CDR3 spans 10 amino acids. Deletions cut 5 bases from V and 8 bases from J, with 9 bases between. Germline-derived CDR1 and CDR2 are DFQATT and SNEGSKA (reference sequence). The CDR3 protein is CSAETGEAFF. In DNA, the CDR3 is TGCAGTGCTGAGACCGGGGAAGCTTTCTTT.

This clone was seen a handful of times. This chain uses TRBV18 with TRBJ2-5; D gene unclear. Trimming pared 3 bases from V and 2 bases from J, leaving 4 bases between. Germline CDR1 and CDR2: KGHSH and LQKENI. The CDR3 contains 12 residues. The CDR3 DNA follows: TGTGCCAGCTCACCTGGGCAAGAGACCCAGTACTTC. Translated, it gives CASSPGQETQYF.

The chain is built from TRBV2 and TRBJ2-1, with TRBD2 matching 10 bases. The length of the CDR3 is 15 residues. V was pared by 4 bases and J by 9 bases, with 9 bases of the junction left unmatched. Germline loops: CDR1 SNHLY, CDR2 FYNNEI. CDR3 protein: CASSVKAGGQVEQFF. CDR3 nucleotide sequence: TGTGCCAGCAGTGTTAAAGCGGGAGGGCAGGTTGAGCAGTTCTTC.

This clone was recorded only once. The genes are TRBV7-6 and TRBJ2-3, with no clear D. V was shortened by 7 bases and J by 3 bases, with 8 bases between the two germline ends. CDR3 length equals 12 residues. Germline V gives CDR1 SGHVS, CDR2 FNYEAQ. CDR3 nucleotides: TGTGCCAGCACAGACGCAACAGATACGCAGTATTTT. Encoded protein: CASTDATDTQYF.

The chain is built from TRBV28 and TRBJ2-7; tentative D call: TRBD2 (5 bases). V lost 6 bases, J lost 3 bases, and 9 bases lay in between. The CDR3 is 12 amino acids. Germline V CDR1 and CDR2: MDHEN, SYDVKM. CDR3 in amino acids: CASRQRNYEQYF. CDR3 coding DNA: TGTGCCAGCAGGCAGCGGAACTACGAGCAGTACTTC.

This chain uses TRBV5-1 with TRBJ1-2; D ambiguous. The V end lost 0 bases, the J end lost 2 bases, and 8 bases lay between the germline ends. The CDR3 sequence is 14 residues long. CDR1 and CDR2 (germline): SGHRS, YFSETQ. CDR3 loop: CASSLEPGNYGYTF. Written as DNA, the CDR3 is TGCGCCAGCAGCTTGGAGCCAGGAAACTATGGCTACACCTTC.

This chain joins TRBV10-2 and TRBJ1-2; D is possibly TRBD1 (6 bases). This CDR3 is built from 13 residues. Germline V lookup: CDR1 WSHSY, CDR2 SAAADI. V was cut by 4 bases and J by 7 bases, with 13 bases left in between. CDR3 coding DNA: TGCGCCAGCAGTGGGTCAGGGGCAAGTGGCTACACCTTC. It is translated as CASSGSGASGYTF.

This chain links TRBV7-2 with TRBJ1-2; tentatively, D is TRBD1 (5 bases). CDR3 length: 15 amino acids. Germline-derived CDR1 and CDR2 are SGHTA and FQGNSA. V was shortened by 5 bases and J by 7 bases, with 20 bases between the two germline ends. The CDR3 nucleotides read TGTGCCAGCAGCACCGCCACAGGCATCCAAGGTGGCTACACCTTC. This gives the protein CASSTATGIQGGYTF. The full variable domain, with the rest looked up from reference TRBV7-2 and TRBJ1-2, is GAGVSQSPSNKVTEKGKDVELRCDPISGHTALYWYRQSLGQGLEFLIYFQGNSAPDKSGLPSDRFSAERTGGSVSTLTIQRTQQEDSAVYLCASSTATGIQGGYTFGSGTRLTVV.

The rearrangement links TRBV2 to TRBJ2-1; unclear D gene. Germline loops: CDR1 SNHLY, CDR2 FYNNEI. V lost 4 bases and J 0 bases, leaving 7 bases between the germline ends. The CDR3 runs to 14 residues. In DNA, the CDR3 is TGTGCCAGCAGTGCGGTTAGCTCCTACAATGAGCAGTTCTTC. Its translation: CASSAVSSYNEQFF.

The genes are TRBV2 and TRBJ1-1; possibly TRBD1 for D (6 bases). Trimming stripped 6 bases from V and 1 base from J, with 15 bases between. The CDR3 runs to 15 residues. Germline V CDR1 and CDR2: SNHLY, FYNNEI. The CDR3 protein is CASSPLGQKNTEAFF. DNA for the CDR3: TGTGCCAGCAGCCCTCTCGGACAGAAGAACACTGAAGCTTTCTTT.

The V call is TRBV27, the J call TRBJ2-2; perhaps D is TRBD1 or TRBD2 (5 bases each). The germline gives CDR1 MNHEY, CDR2 SMNVEV (reference sequence). The CDR3 runs 16 residues. V lost 2 bases, J lost 7 bases, and 17 bases lay in between. The CDR3 bases are TGTGCCAGCAGTTTAGTGGGACCCTTAATCGACGGGGAGCTGTTTTTT. This codes for CASSLVGPLIDGELFF.

The V and J genes are TRBV7-8 and TRBJ2-3; 9 bases agree with TRBD2. The junction had 12 bases not matched to a gene; V was cut back by 2 bases and J by 3 bases. The CDR3 runs to 18 residues. Germline V gene lookup returns CDR1 SGHVS and CDR2 FQNEAQ. CDR3 in amino acids: CASSLYFAGGRGTDTQYF. The CDR3 DNA reads as TGTGCCAGCAGCTTATACTTCGCGGGAGGGAGGGGGACAGATACGCAGTATTTT.

The gene calls are TRBV27 and TRBJ2-3, with 13 bases matching TRBD2. Germline values: CDR1 MNHEY, CDR2 SMNVEV (reference sequence). The CDR3 has 19 residues. With 6 bases clipped from V and 1 base from J, the junction kept 13 bases outside the gene matches. The CDR3 loop is CASSGLGLAGAGGTDTQYF. In nucleotides, the CDR3 is TGTGCCAGCAGCGGCCTCGGACTAGCGGGAGCAGGTGGCACAGATACGCAGTATTTT.

CDR3 sequence: CASSQGSGANVLTF. In DNA, the CDR3 is TGTGCCAGTAGTCAGGGGTCTGGGGCCAACGTCCTGACTTTC. The chain is built from TRBV19 and TRBJ2-6, with D maybe TRBD1 (6 bases). Per the germline V gene, CDR1 is LNHDA and CDR2 is SQIVND (reference sequence). The V end lost 5 bases, the J end lost 1 base, and 6 bases lay between the germline ends. The CDR3 covers 14 residues.

The CDR3 sequence: CASSRTYEQYF. CDR3 nucleotide sequence: TGTGCCAGCAGCCGCACCTACGAGCAGTACTTC. This chain connects TRBV4-2 to TRBJ2-7; no clear D. Trimming took 4 bases from V and 2 from J, leaving 3 bases between them. The CDR3 has 11 residues. Germline V gives CDR1 LGHNA, CDR2 YNFKEQ.